This is a list of T cell receptor beta chains from one sample in a study of blood T cell repertoires in COVID-19. Libraries were prepared by immunoSEQ multiplex PCR; TCRdb keeps only in-frame clonotypes and omits some of them. The table has about 39,000 clones, 75% to 90% seen once. The sequencing input was peripheral blood. Receptors originate from a man aged 55 to 70 with acute or convalescent COVID-19. Both conserved end residues are part of each CDR3. The D gene is left open where the match is weak.

D gene	V gene	J gene	CDR3 protein	CDR3 DNA
NA	TRBV7-9	TRBJ2-7	CASSSGRASVSDEQYF	TGTGCCAGCAGCTCGGGCAGGGCCAGCGTTAGTGACGAGCAGTACTTC
NA	TRBV19	TRBJ1-6	CASSTNRDPNSPLHF	TGTGCCAGTAGTACAAACAGGGATCCTAATTCACCCCTCCACTTT
NA	TRBV9	TRBJ1-2	CASSGQFTGRGYGYTF	TGTGCCAGCAGCGGACAATTCACAGGTCGTGGCTATGGCTACACCTTC
NA	TRBV7-2	TRBJ1-5	CASSAQGNQPQHF	TGTGCCAGCAGCGCGCAGGGGAATCAGCCCCAGCATTTT
TRBD2	TRBV5-1	TRBJ2-3	CASSSGGPVDTQYF	TGCGCCAGCAGCTCGGGAGGGCCGGTAGATACGCAGTATTTT
NA	TRBV19	TRBJ2-1	CASSMESARANEQFF	TGTGCCAGTAGTATGGAATCGGCCAGGGCCAATGAGCAGTTCTTC
TRBD2	TRBV29-1	TRBJ2-1	CSVVSSGRARYYNEQFF	TGCAGCGTTGTGTCTAGCGGGAGGGCCCGTTACTACAATGAGCAGTTCTTC
NA	TRBV18	TRBJ1-1	CASSQQGSTEAFF	TGTGCCAGCTCACAACAGGGCTCCACTGAAGCTTTCTTT
TRBD1	TRBV5-4	TRBJ2-3	CASSSQGTGSDTQYF	TGTGCCAGCAGCTCCCAAGGGACAGGGTCAGATACGCAGTATTTT
NA	TRBV28	TRBJ2-6	CAILPPGANVLTF	TGTGCCATTCTACCCCCTGGGGCCAACGTCCTGACTTTC
TRBD2	TRBV5-4	TRBJ2-1	CASSVGLAGGGYNEQFF	TGTGCCAGCAGCGTAGGCCTCGCGGGAGGAGGCTACAATGAGCAGTTCTTC